A selection of T cell receptor beta chains follows, all from one sample in a study of a mutant IDH1 vaccine in newly diagnosed glioma. The antigens for these receptors are not known. Using immunoSEQ multiplex PCR, the repertoire was profiled, and TCRdb retains in-frame clones only, with some absent. Of more than 25,000 clones listed, around 80% are singletons. The material sequenced was PBMCs, taken from a glioma patient whose treatment included an IDH1 peptide vaccine. Receptors originate from a man aged 35 to 55 with glioma. Some clones in this sample may be carry-over from other donors' samples. Each CDR3 is given with its conserved first and last residue. The D gene is left open where the match is weak. Size tells how often a clone was seen (once, few, many) or the class of an expanded clone, and some rows leave it out.

J gene | clone size | V gene | D gene | CDR3 protein | CDR3 DNA
TRBJ2-3 | - | TRBV6-1 | TRBD1 | CASSDRTGLTQYF | TGTGCCAGCAGTGATCGGACAGGGCTGACGCAGTATTTT
TRBJ2-2 | - | TRBV7-9 | TRBD2 | CASSSTSGGRTGELFF | TGTGCCAGCAGCTCTACTAGCGGGGGAAGAACCGGGGAGCTGTTTTTT
TRBJ2-2 | - | TRBV27 | TRBD2 | CASSLLGGGTGELFF | TGTGCCAGCAGTTTACTCGGGGGGGGCACCGGGGAGCTGTTTTTT
TRBJ1-4 | - | TRBV6-1 | - | CASIAQEDEKLFF | TGTGCCAGCATTGCACAGGAAGATGAAAAACTGTTTTTT
TRBJ2-1 | once | TRBV7-9 | TRBD1 | CASSLVQGANEQFF | TGTGCCAGCAGCTTAGTTCAGGGGGCAAATGAGCAGTTCTTC
TRBJ2-1 | - | TRBV10-3 | TRBD1 | CAISETGQGEQFF | TGTGCCATCAGTGAGACCGGACAGGGTGAGCAGTTCTTC
TRBJ1-4 | - | TRBV29-1 | - | CSVGDSPEKLFF | TGCAGCGTTGGGGATTCCCCAGAAAAACTGTTTTTT
TRBJ2-7 | once | TRBV5-1 | TRBD1 | CASSRLGQGDGEQYF | TGCGCCAGCAGCAGGCTGGGACAGGGCGACGGCGAGCAGTACTTC
TRBJ1-2 | - | TRBV4-2 | - | CASSQPDSGMRGYTF | TGTGCCAGCAGCCAACCAGACTCGGGGATGCGAGGCTACACCTTC
TRBJ1-2 | - | TRBV7-8 | TRBD1 | CASSPPGTGANYGYTF | TGTGCCAGCAGCCCCCCCGGGACAGGGGCTAACTATGGCTACACCTTC
TRBJ2-5 | - | TRBV2 | - | CASSELGSRGETQYF | TGTGCCAGCAGTGAACTAGGGAGCAGGGGAGAGACCCAGTACTTC
TRBJ1-3 | - | TRBV5-1 | TRBD1 | CASSSGTDGTIYF | TGCGCCAGCAGCTCCGGGACAGACGGCACCATATATTTT
TRBJ1-3 | - | TRBV19 | TRBD1 | CASSPHPGTAGSGNTIYF | TGTGCCAGTAGCCCACACCCCGGGACAGCAGGCTCTGGAAACACCATATATTTT
TRBJ2-1 | few | TRBV18 | - | CASSQGYEQFF | TGTGCCAGCTCACAGGGGTATGAGCAGTTCTTC
TRBJ1-1 | - | TRBV4-1 | - | CASSQGRAGYTEAFF | TGCGCCAGCAGCCAAGGTCGGGCAGGCTACACTGAAGCTTTCTTT
TRBJ1-1 | - | TRBV7-3 | - | CASSFHRDTEAFF | TGTGCCAGCAGCTTCCACAGGGACACTGAAGCTTTCTTT
TRBJ1-1 | - | TRBV27 | TRBD1 | CASSYRGRGVEAFF | TGTGCCAGCAGTTACAGGGGGCGGGGGGTGGAAGCTTTCTTT
TRBJ2-1 | once | TRBV19 | TRBD1 | CASSLLLQGRQFF | TGTGCCAGTAGCCTACTCTTACAGGGGCGGCAGTTCTTC
TRBJ2-1 | - | TRBV2 | - | CASSEWGNEQFF | TGTGCCAGCAGTGAGTGGGGCAATGAGCAGTTCTTC
TRBJ1-3 | few | TRBV5-6 | - | CASSPQGRYTIYF | TGTGCCAGCAGCCCGCAAGGGAGGTACACCATATATTTT
TRBJ2-5 | - | TRBV5-4 | - | CASSAGGWETQYF | TGTGCCAGCAGCGCCGGGGGTTGGGAGACCCAGTACTTC
TRBJ2-3 | - | TRBV5-1 | TRBD1 | CASSSGTASTDTQYF | TGCGCCAGCAGCTCCGGGACAGCTAGCACAGATACGCAGTATTTT
TRBJ1-1 | - | TRBV5-5 | TRBD1 | CASSDGQGTTEAFF | TGTGCCAGCAGCGATGGACAGGGGACCACTGAAGCTTTCTTT
TRBJ1-5 | - | TRBV9 | TRBD1 | CASSVGVGQGIHQPQHF | TGTGCCAGCAGCGTAGGCGTGGGACAGGGAATCCATCAGCCCCAGCATTTT
TRBJ1-4 | - | TRBV18 | - | CASSPVAKAPNEKLFF | TGTGCCAGCTCACCGGTGGCAAAGGCACCTAATGAAAAACTGTTTTTT
TRBJ2-7 | - | TRBV5-6 | TRBD1 | CASSLAGTGVYEQYF | TGTGCCAGCAGCTTGGCCGGGACAGGGGTATACGAGCAGTACTTC
TRBJ1-2 | - | TRBV4-2 | - | CASSQAPPNGLGYTF | TGTGCCAGCAGCCAAGCGCCGCCAAATGGGCTAGGCTACACCTTC
TRBJ2-2 | - | TRBV19 | TRBD2 | CASSIDGTGTSTNTGELFF | TGTGCCAGTAGTATAGATGGTACCGGGACTAGCACGAACACCGGGGAGCTGTTTTTT
TRBJ2-5 | - | TRBV15 | - | CATSRDGQSQETQYF | TGTGCCACCAGCAGAGACGGGCAGAGCCAAGAGACCCAGTACTTC
TRBJ1-1 | - | TRBV18 | - | CASSGGGVTEAFF | TGTGCCAGCTCGGGCGGGGGGGTTACTGAAGCTTTCTTT
TRBJ2-1 | - | TRBV2 | - | CASSELVSSYNEQFF | TGTGCCAGCAGTGAACTAGTTAGCTCCTACAATGAGCAGTTCTTC
TRBJ1-6 | once | TRBV6-5 | - | CASSYSRGSRIWPLHF | TGTGCCAGCAGTTACTCGCGGGGGTCCCGAATTTGGCCCCTCCACTTT
TRBJ1-2 | - | TRBV29-1 | - | CSLGQSYGYTF | TGCAGCTTAGGGCAGTCGTATGGCTACACCTTC
TRBJ1-5 | - | TRBV19 | - | CASIAGWNQPQHF | TGTGCCAGTATTGCAGGGTGGAATCAGCCCCAGCATTTT
TRBJ2-3 | - | TRBV5-3 | TRBD1 | CARSPQMGQISTDTQYF | TGTGCCAGAAGCCCCCAAATGGGACAGATTAGCACAGATACGCAGTATTTT
TRBJ2-3 | - | TRBV4-1 | - | CASSQEQGDTDTQYF | TGCGCCAGCAGCCAAGAACAGGGAGATACAGATACGCAGTATTTT
TRBJ2-7 | - | TRBV18 | TRBD1 | CASSADRANEQYF | TGTGCCAGCTCAGCGGACAGGGCGAACGAGCAGTACTTC
TRBJ1-1 | few | TRBV14 | - | CASSPGGISAFF | TGTGCCAGCAGCCCCGGAGGGATTTCGGCTTTCTTT
TRBJ1-2 | - | TRBV6-6 | - | CASSSGTSHNYGYTF | TGTGCCAGCAGTTCCGGGACGTCTCATAACTATGGCTACACCTTC
TRBJ1-1 | - | TRBV5-1 | TRBD1 | CASSRGDRPNTEAFF | TGCGCCAGCAGCAGGGGGGACAGGCCGAACACTGAAGCTTTCTTT
TRBJ2-5 | - | TRBV5-1 | TRBD2 | CASSPSGGEETQYF | TGCGCCAGCAGCCCCTCGGGAGGGGAAGAGACCCAGTACTTC
TRBJ1-1 | - | TRBV27 | - | CASSGLPGLSNTEAFF | TGTGCCAGCAGTGGTTTGCCAGGGTTGAGTAATACTGAAGCTTTCTTT
TRBJ2-2 | few | TRBV11-1 | - | CASSIRDGYMGELFF | TGTGCCAGCTCCATACGGGACGGATACATGGGGGAGCTGTTTTTT
TRBJ1-5 | few | TRBV2 | - | CASSESQGAGQPQHF | TGTGCCAGCAGTGAATCTCAGGGAGCTGGGCAGCCCCAGCATTTT
TRBJ2-5 | - | TRBV6-1 | - | CASSSQGGETQYF | TGTGCCAGCAGTTCACAGGGAGGGGAGACCCAGTACTTC
TRBJ1-1 | - | TRBV4-2 | - | CASSQERAGNMNTEAFF | TGTGCCAGCAGCCAAGAGAGGGCCGGGAATATGAACACTGAAGCTTTCTTT
TRBJ2-7 | few | TRBV5-8 | - | CASSPGQIPYEQYF | TGTGCCAGCAGCCCGGGCCAGATTCCCTACGAGCAGTACTTC
TRBJ2-1 | once | TRBV6-5 | - | CASSYDPGRNEQFF | TGTGCCAGCAGTTACGATCCGGGGAGGAATGAGCAGTTCTTC
TRBJ2-2 | - | TRBV5-4 | - | CASSLGGTRHTGELFF | TGTGCCAGCAGCTTGGGGGGGACTCGCCACACCGGGGAGCTGTTTTTT
TRBJ1-5 | - | TRBV30 | TRBD1 | CAWSRQGGQPQHF | TGTGCCTGGAGTAGACAGGGTGGACAGCCCCAGCATTTT
TRBJ2-5 | - | TRBV10-2 | - | CASGLETQYF | TGCGCCAGCGGGTTAGAGACCCAGTACTTC
TRBJ2-5 | few | TRBV28 | TRBD2 | CASSQAGGAEKTQYF | TGTGCCAGCAGTCAGGCCGGGGGGGCCGAGAAGACCCAGTACTTC
TRBJ1-6 | - | TRBV11-3 | - | CASSQRQNSPLHF | TGTGCCAGCAGCCAACGACAAAATTCACCCCTCCACTTT
TRBJ2-7 | - | TRBV5-6 | TRBD1 | CASSLGGQEVSYEQYF | TGTGCCAGCAGCTTGGGCGGACAGGAAGTCTCCTACGAGCAGTACTTC
TRBJ1-3 | few | TRBV6-5 | - | CASSTGRNTIYF | TGTGCCAGCTCGACGGGCCGGAACACCATATATTTT
TRBJ2-1 | - | TRBV2 | - | CASSGGRVADNEQFF | TGTGCCAGCAGTGGGGGCAGGGTTGCCGACAATGAGCAGTTCTTC
TRBJ2-2 | - | TRBV7-6 | TRBD2 | CASSLAFYGGLAGGNTGELFF | TGTGCCAGCAGCTTAGCTTTCTACGGAGGACTAGCGGGGGGAAACACCGGGGAGCTGTTTTTT
TRBJ2-7 | - | TRBV5-5 | - | CASRQLGNPPDEQYF | TGTGCCAGCAGACAGCTAGGGAACCCCCCTGACGAGCAGTACTTC
TRBJ2-2 | - | TRBV13 | - | CASSSSRNWGGETGELFF | TGTGCCAGCAGCAGTTCCCGGAATTGGGGAGGCGAGACCGGGGAGCTGTTTTTT
TRBJ2-1 | - | TRBV10-3 | - | CAIGAGFYNEQFF | TGTGCCATCGGGGCGGGGTTCTACAATGAGCAGTTCTTC